The rows below give T cell receptor beta chains drawn from one sample of a study of T cell clones after liver transplantation. The assay was immunoSEQ multiplex PCR, and TCRdb's table has in-frame clones only and misses some. The table lists under 150,000 clones, about nine tenths of them singletons. Here the sequenced sample was CD4+ T cells from blood, taken 12 months after liver transplant. These receptor sequences come from a human patient who received a liver transplant. Some T cells may be provided by the graft donor. Each CDR3 is given with its conserved first and last residue. The D gene is left open where the match is weak. Clone size is not always given. Where it is, it says once, few, many or a class for expanded clones.

size,J,V,D,DNA,CDR3
NA,TRBJ2-5,TRBV6-1,NA,TGTGCCAGCAACCCTTTAGGGTCAGAGACCCAGTACTTC,CASNPLGSETQYF
NA,TRBJ2-5,TRBV5-1,NA,TGCGCCAGCAGCTTGTCCAGGGATTCTCCCCAGTACTTC,CASSLSRDSPQYF
few,TRBJ1-2,TRBV6-4,NA,TGTGCCAGCAGTGAGACATTGGGAGGCTACACCTTC,CASSETLGGYTF
NA,TRBJ1-5,TRBV18,NA,TGTGCCAGCTCACCACGTCCAGCGAGTTTGAGTCAGCCCCAGCATTTT,CASSPRPASLSQPQHF
NA,TRBJ2-1,TRBV7-2,TRBD1,TGTGCCAGCAGCCAGGACAGGGGCGATGAGCAGTTCTTC,CASSQDRGDEQFF
NA,TRBJ2-7,TRBV18,NA,TGTGCCAGCTCACCACCATTTCCCCCCAGGGAGCAGTACTTC,CASSPPFPPREQYF
NA,TRBJ2-3,TRBV7-2,NA,TGTGCCAGCAGCCTGGGGAGCACAGATACGCAGTATTTT,CASSLGSTDTQYF
once,TRBJ2-5,TRBV10-3,TRBD1,TGTGCCATCAGTGGCGGGACAGGGGGCGCGGAGACCCAGTACTTC,CAISGGTGGAETQYF
NA,TRBJ2-5,TRBV11-2,TRBD2,TGTGCCAGCAGCGCAGGGTCGGGAGGGCCGGGGGAGACCCAGTACTTC,CASSAGSGGPGETQYF
NA,TRBJ1-5,TRBV28,NA,TGTGCCAGCAGTCCCCCAGGGGCAGGAGGGCAGCCCCAGCATTTT,CASSPPGAGGQPQHF
NA,TRBJ1-1,TRBV29-1,NA,TGCAGCGTTGAAACGAACACTGAAGCTTTCTTT,CSVETNTEAFF